This T cell receptor beta chain emerged from a study of blood T cell repertoires in COVID-19. Study details: Italy, Spain and the United States were the sources of the convalescent and acute COVID-19 samples. The analysed material was cDNA or gDNA that came from T cells, B-cell-depleted T cells, or PBMCs.

This clone was observed a single time. Other DNA sequences in this sample translate to the same CDR3. Original analysis: Quantification of nucleated cells was approximated via reference gene primer amplification. Sequenced by immunoSEQ multiplex PCR; TCRdb stores in-frame clones only, minus some. V, J and clone size derive from that table, while D and trimming were established from the DNA sequence. The sample has 220,000 or so clones; roughly 80% are singletons. Sequenced: peripheral blood. The TCR originated in a man younger than 45 with active or convalescent COVID-19.

CDR3 DNA: TGTGCCAGTAGGACAGGGGGCACTGAAGCTTTCTTT. Translated: CASRTGGTEAFF. The V and J genes are TRBV19 and TRBJ1-1, with 9 bases that match TRBD1. CDR1 and CDR2 (germline): LNHDA, SQIVND (reference sequence). J was trimmed by 4 bases and V by 6 bases; bases with no gene match: 0. The CDR3 runs 12 residues.